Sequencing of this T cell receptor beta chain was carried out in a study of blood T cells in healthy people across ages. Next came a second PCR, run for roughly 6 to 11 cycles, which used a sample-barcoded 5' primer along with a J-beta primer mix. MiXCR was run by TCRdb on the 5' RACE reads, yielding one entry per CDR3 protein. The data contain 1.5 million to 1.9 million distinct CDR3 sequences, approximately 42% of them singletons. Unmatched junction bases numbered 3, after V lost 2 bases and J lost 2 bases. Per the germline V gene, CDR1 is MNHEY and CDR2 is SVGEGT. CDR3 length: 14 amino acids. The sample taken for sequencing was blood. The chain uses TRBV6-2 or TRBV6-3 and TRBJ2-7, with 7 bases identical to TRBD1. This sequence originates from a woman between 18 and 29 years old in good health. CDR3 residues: CASSYRGTAYEQYF. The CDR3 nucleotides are TGTGCCAGCAGTTACAGGGGGACAGCCTACGAGCAGTACTTC.